This TCR beta chain is from a study of T cell repertoires in cytomegalovirus infection (dated by TCRdb to the late 2010s). About the full investigation: Donor HLA type was relevant to the analysis, as public TCR beta signatures indicated carriage of CMV infection together with the matching HLA type. Broader findings and caveats from the paper: Carriers of CMV infection plus the relevant HLA type were discriminated by the cumulative frequency of public TCR beta family members in the study cohort and in an independent roughly 400-donor cohort. The ex vivo response was dominated by HLA-C-restricted CMV-specific TCR beta clonotypes, and the single most frequent clonotype in two of eight donors was supplied by these HLA-C-restricted clonotypes.

The sample was run on an Illumina HiSeq 1500. TCRdb trimmed public reads at Q25 via fastp, called clones via MiXCR and kept in-frame beta chains. Here each entry gathers all rows of one CDR3 protein and keeps the most common genes and DNA. In all, the sample holds fewer than 250,000 distinct CDR3 sequences, and about 23% of those were seen once. Jointly, the top ten make up approximately 18% of the sample. In the germline V gene (reference sequence), CDR1 corresponds to DFQATT and CDR2 to SNEGSKA. V has 3 bases trimmed and J has 8 bases trimmed; junction bases matching no gene number 5. The CDR3 runs 12 amino acids, cysteine and phenylalanine included. Only the CDR3 region is kept as DNA, spanning 36 bases read in frame from base 1. A word on this clonotype: Its antigen specificity is not known. No quality values exist for individual bases; no much larger clone is one base distant.

The receptor comes from a human donor in good health (CMV status not recorded). Some clones in this sample may be carry-over from other donors' samples. The material sequenced was CD8+ T cells from PBMCs. Here the chain combines TRBV20-1 and TRBJ1-2; the junction holds 8 bases that match TRBD1. The DNA sequence reads TGCAGTGCTAGGACAGGGGAAGGAGGCTACACCTTC. The resulting protein is CSARTGEGGYTF.